This T cell receptor (beta chain) is from a study of blood T cell repertoires in COVID-19. Study overall: From T cells, B-cell-depleted T cells, or PBMCs came the material, which was cDNA or gDNA.

Germline assignment: CDR1 WSHSY and CDR2 SAAADI. The trim removed 4 bases at V and 0 bases at J, leaving 8 bases unmatched. The CDR3 runs to 16 residues. Only in-frame clones appear in the TCRdb table, and some are missing; sequencing was by immunoSEQ multiplex PCR. The table has approximately 190,000 clones, roughly 81% seen once. This clone was seen a few times. The V gene is TRBV10-2, the J gene TRBJ2-7, with 8 bases fitting TRBD2. Material: peripheral blood. This clonotype originated in a woman between 65 and 79 years old with active or convalescent COVID-19. CDR3 loop: CASSVSSGTFSYEQYF. CDR3 nucleotide sequence: TGCGCCAGCAGTGTCAGTAGCGGGACTTTCTCCTACGAGCAGTACTTC.